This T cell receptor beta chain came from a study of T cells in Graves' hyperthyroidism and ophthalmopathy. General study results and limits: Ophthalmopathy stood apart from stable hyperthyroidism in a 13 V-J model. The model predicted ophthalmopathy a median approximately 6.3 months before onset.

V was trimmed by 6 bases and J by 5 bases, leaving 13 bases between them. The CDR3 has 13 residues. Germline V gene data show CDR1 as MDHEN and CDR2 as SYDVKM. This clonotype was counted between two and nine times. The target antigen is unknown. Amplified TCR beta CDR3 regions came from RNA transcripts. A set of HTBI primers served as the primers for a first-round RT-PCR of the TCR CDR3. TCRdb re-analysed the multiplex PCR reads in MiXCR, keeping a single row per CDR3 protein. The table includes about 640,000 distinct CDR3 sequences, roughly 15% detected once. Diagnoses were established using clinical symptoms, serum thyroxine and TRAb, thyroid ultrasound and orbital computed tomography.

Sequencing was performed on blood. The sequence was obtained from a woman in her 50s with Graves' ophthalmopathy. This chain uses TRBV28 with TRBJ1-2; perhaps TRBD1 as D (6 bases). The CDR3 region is CASSTQGSYGYTF. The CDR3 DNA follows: TGTGCCAGCAGCACACAGGGAAGTTATGGCTACACCTTC.